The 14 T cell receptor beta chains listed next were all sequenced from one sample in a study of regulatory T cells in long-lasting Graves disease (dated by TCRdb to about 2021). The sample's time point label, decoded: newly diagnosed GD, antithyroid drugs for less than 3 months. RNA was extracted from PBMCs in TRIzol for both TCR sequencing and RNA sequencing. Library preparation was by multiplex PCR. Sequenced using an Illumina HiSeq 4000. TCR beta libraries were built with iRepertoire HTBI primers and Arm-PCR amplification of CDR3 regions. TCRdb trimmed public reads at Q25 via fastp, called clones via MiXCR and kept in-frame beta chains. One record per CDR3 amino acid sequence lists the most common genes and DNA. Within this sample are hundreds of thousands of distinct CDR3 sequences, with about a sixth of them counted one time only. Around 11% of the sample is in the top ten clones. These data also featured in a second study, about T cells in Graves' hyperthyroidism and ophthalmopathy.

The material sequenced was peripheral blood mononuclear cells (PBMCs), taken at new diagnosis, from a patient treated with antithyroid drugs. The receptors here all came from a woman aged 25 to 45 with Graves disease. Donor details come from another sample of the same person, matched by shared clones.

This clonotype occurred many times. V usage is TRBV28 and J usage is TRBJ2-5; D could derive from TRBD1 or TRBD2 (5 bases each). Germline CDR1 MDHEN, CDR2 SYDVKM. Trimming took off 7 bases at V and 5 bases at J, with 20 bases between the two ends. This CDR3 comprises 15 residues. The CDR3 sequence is CASNQRDRLEETQYF. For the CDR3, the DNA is TGTGCCAGCAACCAACGGGACCGTCTGGAGGAGACCCAGTACTTC.

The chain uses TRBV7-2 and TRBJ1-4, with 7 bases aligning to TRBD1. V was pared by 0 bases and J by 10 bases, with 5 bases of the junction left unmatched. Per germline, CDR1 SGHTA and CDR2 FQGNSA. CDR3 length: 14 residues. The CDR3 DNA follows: TGTGCCAGCAGCTTAGCTGCCAGGGGGGGAAAACTGTTTTTT. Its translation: CASSLAARGGKLFF.

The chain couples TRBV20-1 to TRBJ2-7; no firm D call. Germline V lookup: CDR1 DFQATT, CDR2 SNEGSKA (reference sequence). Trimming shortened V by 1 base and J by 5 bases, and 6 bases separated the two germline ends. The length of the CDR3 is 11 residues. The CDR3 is CSARVWDEQYF. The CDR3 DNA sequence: TGCAGTGCTAGAGTATGGGACGAGCAGTACTTC.

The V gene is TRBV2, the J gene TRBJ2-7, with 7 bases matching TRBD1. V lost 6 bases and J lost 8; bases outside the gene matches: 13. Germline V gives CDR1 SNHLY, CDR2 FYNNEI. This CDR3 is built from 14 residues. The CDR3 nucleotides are TGTGCCAGCAGCGAGGGCAGGGGGAAATACAAGCAGTACTTC. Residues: CASSEGRGKYKQYF.

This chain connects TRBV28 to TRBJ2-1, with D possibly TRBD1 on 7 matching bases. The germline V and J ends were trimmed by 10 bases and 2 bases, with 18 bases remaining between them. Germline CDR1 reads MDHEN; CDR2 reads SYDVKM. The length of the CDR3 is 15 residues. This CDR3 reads CATKVGGGAYNEQFF. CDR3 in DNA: TGTGCCACCAAAGTTGGAGGGGGCGCCTACAATGAGCAGTTCTTC.

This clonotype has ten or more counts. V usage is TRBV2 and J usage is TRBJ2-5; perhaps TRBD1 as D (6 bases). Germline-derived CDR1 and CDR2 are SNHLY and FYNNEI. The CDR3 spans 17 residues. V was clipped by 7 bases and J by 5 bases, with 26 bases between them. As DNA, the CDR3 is TGTGCCAGCACCCCCCATACCTTCCGGGACACCACCGAGACCCAGTACTTC. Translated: CASTPHTFRDTTETQYF.

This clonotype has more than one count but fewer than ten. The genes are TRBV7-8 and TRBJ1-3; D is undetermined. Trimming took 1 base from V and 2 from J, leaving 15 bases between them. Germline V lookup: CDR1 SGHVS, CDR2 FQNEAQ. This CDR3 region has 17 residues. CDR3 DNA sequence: TGTGCCAGCAGCTTAGAAAGGAGCCGGCGAACTGGAAACACCATATATTTT. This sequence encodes CASSLERSRRTGNTIYF. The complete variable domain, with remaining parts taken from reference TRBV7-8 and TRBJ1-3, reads GAGVSQSPRYKVAKRGQDVALRCDPISGHVSLFWYQQALGQGPEFLTYFQNEAQLDKSGLPSDRFFAERPEGSVSTLKIQRTQQEDSAVYLCASSLERSRRTGNTIYFGEGSWLTVV.

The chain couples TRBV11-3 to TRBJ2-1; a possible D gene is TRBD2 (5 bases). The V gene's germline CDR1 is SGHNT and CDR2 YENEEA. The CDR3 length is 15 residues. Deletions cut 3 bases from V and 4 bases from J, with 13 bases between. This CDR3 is CASSLGAELYNEQFF. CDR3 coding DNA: TGTGCCAGCAGCTTGGGAGCAGAACTTTACAATGAGCAGTTCTTC.

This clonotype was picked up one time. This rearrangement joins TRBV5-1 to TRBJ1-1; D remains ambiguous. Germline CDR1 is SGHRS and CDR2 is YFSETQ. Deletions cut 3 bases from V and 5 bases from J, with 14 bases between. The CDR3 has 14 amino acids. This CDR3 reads CASSSGPPRTEAFF. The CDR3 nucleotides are TGCGCCAGCAGCTCAGGACCTCCCCGGACTGAAGCTTTCTTT.

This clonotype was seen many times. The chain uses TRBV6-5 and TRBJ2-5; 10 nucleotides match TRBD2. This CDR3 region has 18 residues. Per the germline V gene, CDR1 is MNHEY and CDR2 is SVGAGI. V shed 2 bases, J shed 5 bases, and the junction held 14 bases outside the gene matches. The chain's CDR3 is CASSYGLAGDGRVETQYF. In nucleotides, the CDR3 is TGTGCCAGCAGTTACGGGCTAGCGGGAGATGGGAGGGTGGAGACCCAGTACTTC.

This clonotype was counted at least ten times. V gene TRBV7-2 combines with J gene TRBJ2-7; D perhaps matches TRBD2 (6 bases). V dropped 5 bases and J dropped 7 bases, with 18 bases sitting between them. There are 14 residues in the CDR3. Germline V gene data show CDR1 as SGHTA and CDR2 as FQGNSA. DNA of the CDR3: TGTGCCAGCAGCCGGGGACTCTCTGGGGGAGAGCAGTACTTC. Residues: CASSRGLSGGEQYF.

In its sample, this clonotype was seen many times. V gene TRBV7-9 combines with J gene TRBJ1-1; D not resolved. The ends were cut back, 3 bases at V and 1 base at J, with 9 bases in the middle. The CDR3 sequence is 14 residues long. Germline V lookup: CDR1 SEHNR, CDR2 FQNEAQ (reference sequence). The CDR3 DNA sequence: TGTGCCAGCAGCTTCGAAGGGTGGAACACTGAAGCTTTCTTT. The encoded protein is CASSFEGWNTEAFF.

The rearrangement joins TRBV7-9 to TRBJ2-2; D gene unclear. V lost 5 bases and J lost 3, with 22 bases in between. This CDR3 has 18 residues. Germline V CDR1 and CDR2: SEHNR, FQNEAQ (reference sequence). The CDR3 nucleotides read TGTGCCAGCAGCCCGACTGTGGACCAGTGGGCGGACACCGGGGAGCTGTTTTTT. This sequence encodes CASSPTVDQWADTGELFF.

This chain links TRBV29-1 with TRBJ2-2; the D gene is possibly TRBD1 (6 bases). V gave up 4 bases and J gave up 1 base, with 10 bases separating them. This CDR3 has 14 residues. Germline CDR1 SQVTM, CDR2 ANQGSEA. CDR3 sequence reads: CSVAPRGNTGELFF. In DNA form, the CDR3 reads TGCAGCGTTGCCCCCAGGGGGAACACCGGGGAGCTGTTTTTT.